The clone carrying this TCR beta chain was picked up many times. The record originates from a study of CD8 T cells in ankylosing spondylitis. This CDR3 region has 13 residues. The germline V gene encodes CDR1 SGHTA and CDR2 FQGTGA. Trimming stripped 5 bases from V and 7 bases from J, with 11 bases between. Library preparation for TCR beta used quantitative 5'-RACE with molecular barcodes. TCRdb re-derived calls from the 5' RACE reads in MiXCR, one entry per CDR3 protein. Found here are 200,000 to 250,000 distinct CDR3 sequences, 10% of them singletons; the top ten hold approximately 20%. Sequenced input: blood, either unsorted or a sorted T cell fraction (not recorded which). J is TRBJ1-4 and V is TRBV7-3, with a weak D call TRBD1 (5 bases). The receptor comes from a male donor with ankylosing spondylitis or in good health (not recorded which). The CDR3 region is CASSQGRGEKLFF. In nucleotides, the CDR3 is TGTGCCAGCAGCCAGGGTCGGGGTGAAAAACTGTTTTTT.